This TCR beta chain was captured in a study of blood T cell repertoires in COVID-19. Study as a whole: Spain, Italy and the United States supplied samples that represented acute and convalescent COVID-19. T cells, B-cell-depleted T cells, or PBMCs supplied cDNA or gDNA.

The V end was cut by 3 bases, the J end by 5 bases, with 10 bases between. Germline V gene lookup returns CDR1 MNHNS and CDR2 SASEGT. The CDR3 length is 13 residues. In the authors' methods: From reference gene primer amplification, estimates of nucleated cell counts were derived. Only in-frame clones appear in the TCRdb table, and some are missing; sequencing was by immunoSEQ multiplex PCR. V, J and clone size reflect that table, while D and trimming were determined from the DNA. The sample carries 150,000 to 200,000 clones, 87% recorded once. This TCR was sampled from a man in his 60s with active or convalescent COVID-19. This chain links TRBV6-1 with TRBJ1-1; weak D call: TRBD1 (5 bases). Sequenced: peripheral blood. This CDR3 reads CASSEGLETEAFF. The CDR3 DNA is TGTGCCAGCAGTGAGGGACTGGAGACTGAAGCTTTCTTT.